This T cell receptor beta chain was recorded in a study of blood T cell repertoires in COVID-19. About the study: Spain, Italy and the United States supplied samples that represented acute and convalescent COVID-19. From T cells, B-cell-depleted T cells, or PBMCs came the material, which was cDNA or gDNA.

The V end was cut by 1 base, the J end by 4 bases, with 15 bases between. Germline V gene sequence: CDR1 SGHDT, CDR2 YYEEEE. The CDR3 is 16 amino acids. TCRdb's copy holds only in-frame clones and misses some; the assay was immunoSEQ multiplex PCR. This table has about 170,000 clones, approximately 86% appearing once. The TCR originated in a man aged 55-75 years who had recovered from COVID-19. The chain is built from TRBV5-6 and TRBJ2-1, with D maybe TRBD2 (6 bases). Material: peripheral blood. CDR3 sequence: CASSLRASAGYNEQFF. CDR3 DNA: TGTGCCAGCAGCTTGCGGGCTAGCGCAGGATACAATGAGCAGTTCTTC. Filled out from reference TRBV5-6 and TRBJ2-1, the complete variable domain reads DAGVTQSPTHLIKTRGQQVTLRCSPKSGHDTVSWYQQALGQGPQFIFQYYEEEERQRGNFPDRFSGHQFPNYSSELNVNALLLGDSALYLCASSLRASAGYNEQFFGPGTRLTVL.